The T cell receptor beta chain under discussion was sequenced for a study of blood T cell repertoires in COVID-19 (TCRdb year 2020). As for the study more broadly: Samples covering the acute and convalescent phases of COVID-19 were provided by collaborators in the United States, Italy and Spain. Where available, HLA class I and class II types were obtained from metadata supplied by the sample provider rather than from assay-based typing. Subjects who had been exposed to COVID-19, were actively infected with it, or had recovered from it provided the deeply sampled blood TCRbeta repertoires that made up the dataset. The samples were drawn from two sources: the first 160 participants of the ongoing ImmuneRACE study, and about 1,300 subjects contributed by 6 global collaborators. The material from the prospective study consisted of cDNA or gDNA derived from T cells, B-cell-depleted T cells, or PBMCs. The repertoires were made available in a free public database intended to serve as a resource for research on the immune response to SARS-CoV-2. Sample metadata almost always included a de-identified subject ID, COVID-19 status, age in years and sex.

The immunoSEQ Assay, a bias-controlled multiplex PCR, was used to amplify TCRbeta CDR3 regions from genomic DNA. The study's processing was this. The number of nucleated cells in each sample was estimated by amplification of reference gene primers within the assay. To quantify the absolute abundance of each unique TCRbeta CDR3 rearrangement, sequence reads were collapsed and filtered. For each sample, productive Simpson clonality was calculated as the square root of Simpson's diversity index across productive rearrangements. TCRdb limited this immuneACCESS table to in-frame rearrangements with V and J called. A share of clones is missing; checked studies link under half to unresolved V genes, and the rest is unexplained. The V and J calls and clone size are taken from that table; D and trimming were inferred from the DNA. For this sample the table gives some 50,000 clones, of which roughly four fifths were detected only once. More than 8% of the sample rests with the top ten.

Study-level results and caveats: The amount of clinical and demographic metadata varied by source and participant and was provided uncurated.

A word on this clone: Its antigen is unknown. Nothing much larger sits one base from this clone, and base qualities are not available.

The collaborating institutions used their own protocols to collect whole blood in K2EDTA tubes. For TCRbeta analysis, collaborators shipped samples in one of three forms: frozen whole blood, isolated PBMCs, or DNA extracted from either of those sample types. Trimming leaves V shorter by 5 bases and J shorter by 0 bases, with the junction holding 6 bases beyond the gene matches. Looking up the germline V gene yields CDR1 MNHEY and CDR2 SVGAGI. The CDR3 numbers 15 residues from cysteine through phenylalanine. Of all the DNA, just the CDR3 is kept, 45 bases in frame from base 1. Sequencing used peripheral blood. This sequence was found in a woman aged 80 or over with acute or convalescent COVID-19. The chain is assembled from TRBV6-5 and TRBJ1-1; the central 7 bases match TRBD1. For the CDR3, the sequence is CASSRDSSMNTEAFF. The sequenced DNA is TGTGCCAGCAGTAGGGACAGCTCGATGAACACTGAAGCTTTCTTT.